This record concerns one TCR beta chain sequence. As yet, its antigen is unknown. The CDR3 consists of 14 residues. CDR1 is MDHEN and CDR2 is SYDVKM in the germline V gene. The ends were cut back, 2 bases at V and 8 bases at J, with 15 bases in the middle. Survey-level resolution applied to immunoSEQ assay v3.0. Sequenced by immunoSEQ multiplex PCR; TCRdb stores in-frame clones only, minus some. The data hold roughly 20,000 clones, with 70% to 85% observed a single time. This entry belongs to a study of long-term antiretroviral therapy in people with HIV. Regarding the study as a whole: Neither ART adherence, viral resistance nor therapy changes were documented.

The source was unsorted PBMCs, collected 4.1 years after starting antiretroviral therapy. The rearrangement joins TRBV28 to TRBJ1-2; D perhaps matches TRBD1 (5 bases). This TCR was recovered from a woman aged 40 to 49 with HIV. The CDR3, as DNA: TGTGCCAGCAGTTTAGGGTCAGGGTTGGGCGGCTACACCTTC. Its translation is CASSLGSGLGGYTF.